These T cell receptor beta chains were read from a single sample in a study of beta chain features in type 1 diabetes. Profiled with immunoSEQ multiplex PCR; TCRdb holds only in-frame clones, not every one. The sample has over 150,000 clones, approximately 7.8% seen once. Sequenced material: central memory CD4+ T cells from blood. The receptors were gathered from a woman aged 35 to 49 with type 1 diabetes. CDR3s leave out the opening cysteine and the closing phenylalanine or tryptophan. D genes are given only for firm matches.

V gene	CDR3 length	D gene	CDR3 protein
TRBV9	11	-	ASSQDSVYGYT
TRBV6-6	12	TRBD2	ASSSGLAGDEQY
TRBV2	11	TRBD1	ASSGQGSDGYT
TRBV7-8	14	TRBD1	ASSFYTGTGYTEAF
TRBV2	12	-	ASSKEANTGELF
TRBV5-8	12	-	ASSLGRSGNIQY
TRBV4-3	13	TRBD2	ASSALSGAGNEQF
TRBV18	11	TRBD1	ASSPTGLTEAF
TRBV27	12	-	ASSLISGDTEAF
TRBV5-1	14	TRBD2	ASSGTGGGSYNEQF